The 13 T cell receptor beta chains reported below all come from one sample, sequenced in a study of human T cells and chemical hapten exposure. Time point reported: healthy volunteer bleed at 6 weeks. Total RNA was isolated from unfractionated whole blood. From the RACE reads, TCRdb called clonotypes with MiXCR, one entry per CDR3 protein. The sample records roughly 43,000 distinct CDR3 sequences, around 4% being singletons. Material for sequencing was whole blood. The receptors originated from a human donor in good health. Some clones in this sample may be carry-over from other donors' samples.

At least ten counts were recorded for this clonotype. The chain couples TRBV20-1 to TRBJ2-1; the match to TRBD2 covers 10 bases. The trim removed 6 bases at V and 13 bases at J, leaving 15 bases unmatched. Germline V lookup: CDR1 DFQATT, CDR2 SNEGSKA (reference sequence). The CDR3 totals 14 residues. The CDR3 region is CSARLAGASLGQFF. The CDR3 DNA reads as TGCAGTGCCCGCCTAGCGGGAGCTTCTCTGGGTCAGTTCTTC.

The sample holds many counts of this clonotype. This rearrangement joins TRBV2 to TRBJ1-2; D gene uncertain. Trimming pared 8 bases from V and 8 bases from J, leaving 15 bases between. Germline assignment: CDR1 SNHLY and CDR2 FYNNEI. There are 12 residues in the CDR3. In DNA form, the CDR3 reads TGTGCCAGCGGGGAAGTGAGGGTCGGCTACACCTTC. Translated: CASGEVRVGYTF.

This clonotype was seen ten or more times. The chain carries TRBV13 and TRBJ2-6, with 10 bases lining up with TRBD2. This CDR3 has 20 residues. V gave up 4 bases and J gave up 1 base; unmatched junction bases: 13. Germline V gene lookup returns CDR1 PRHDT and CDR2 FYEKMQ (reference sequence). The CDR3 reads CASSSASGSVQQSGANVLTF. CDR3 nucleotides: TGTGCCAGCAGCTCCGCTAGCGGGAGCGTTCAGCAGTCTGGGGCCAACGTCCTGACTTTC.

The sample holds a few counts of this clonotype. CDR3 sequence: CASSLPRTIAKNIQYF. The CDR3 DNA follows: TGTGCCAGCAGTCTCCCCCGGACTATAGCCAAAAACATTCAGTACTTC. The chain is built from TRBV6-2 or TRBV6-3 and TRBJ2-4; possibly TRBD2 for D (6 bases). Germline values: CDR1 MNHEY, CDR2 SVGEGT. The ends were cut back, 5 bases at V and 0 bases at J, with 14 bases in the middle. The CDR3 loop spans 16 amino acids.

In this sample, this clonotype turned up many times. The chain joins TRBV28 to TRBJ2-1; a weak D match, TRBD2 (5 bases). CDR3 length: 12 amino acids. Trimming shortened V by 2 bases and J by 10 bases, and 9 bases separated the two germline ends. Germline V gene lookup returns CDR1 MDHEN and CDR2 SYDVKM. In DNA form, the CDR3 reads TGTGCCAGCAGTTTAGGGAGCACCGAGCAGTTCTTC. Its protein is CASSLGSTEQFF.

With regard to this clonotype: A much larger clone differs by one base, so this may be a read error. The DNA of the CDR3 is TGTGCCTGGGGGGACAGAACCTACGAGCAGTACTTC. Amino acids: CAWGDRTYEQYF. This chain uses TRBV30 with TRBJ2-7, with 7 nucleotides matching TRBD1. Germline V gene sequence: CDR1 GTSNPN, CDR2 SVGIG (reference sequence). CDR3 length: 12 residues. The ends lost 5 bases at V and 2 bases at J; junction bases unmatched: 3.

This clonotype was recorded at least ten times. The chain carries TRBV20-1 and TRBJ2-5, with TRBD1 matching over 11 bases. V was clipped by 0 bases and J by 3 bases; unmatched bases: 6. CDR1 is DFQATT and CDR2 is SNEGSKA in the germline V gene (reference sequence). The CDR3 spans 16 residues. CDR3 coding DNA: TGCAGTGCTAGAGATTGGACAGGGGGCTTGGAAGAGACCCAGTACTTC. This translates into CSARDWTGGLEETQYF.

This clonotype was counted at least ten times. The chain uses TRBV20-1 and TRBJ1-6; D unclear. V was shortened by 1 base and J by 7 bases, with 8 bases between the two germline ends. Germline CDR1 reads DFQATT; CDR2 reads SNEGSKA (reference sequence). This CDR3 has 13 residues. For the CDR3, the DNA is TGCAGTGCTAGAGTTACAGAGAATTCACCCCTCCACTTT. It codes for CSARVTENSPLHF.

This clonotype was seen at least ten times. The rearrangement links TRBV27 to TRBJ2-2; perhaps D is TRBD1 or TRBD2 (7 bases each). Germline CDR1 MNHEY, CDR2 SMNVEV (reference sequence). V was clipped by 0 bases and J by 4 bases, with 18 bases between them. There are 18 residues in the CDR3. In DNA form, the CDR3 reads TGTGCCAGCAGTTTATCGGGAGGGAGGACAGGCAGCACCGGGGAGCTGTTTTTT. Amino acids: CASSLSGGRTGSTGELFF.

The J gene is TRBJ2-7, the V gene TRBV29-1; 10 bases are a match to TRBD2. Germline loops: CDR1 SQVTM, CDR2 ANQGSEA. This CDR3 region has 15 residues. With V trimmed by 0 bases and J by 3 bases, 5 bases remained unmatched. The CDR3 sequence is CSVEDRLAGNYEQYF. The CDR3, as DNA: TGCAGCGTTGAAGATCGACTAGCGGGCAACTACGAGCAGTACTTC.

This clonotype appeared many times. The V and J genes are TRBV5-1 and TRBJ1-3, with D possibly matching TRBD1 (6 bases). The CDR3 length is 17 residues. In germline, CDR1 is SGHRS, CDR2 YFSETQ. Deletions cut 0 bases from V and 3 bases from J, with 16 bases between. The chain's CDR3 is CASSLDSRGLNGNTIYF. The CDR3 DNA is TGCGCCAGCAGCTTGGATTCCCGGGGGCTGAATGGAAACACCATATATTTT.

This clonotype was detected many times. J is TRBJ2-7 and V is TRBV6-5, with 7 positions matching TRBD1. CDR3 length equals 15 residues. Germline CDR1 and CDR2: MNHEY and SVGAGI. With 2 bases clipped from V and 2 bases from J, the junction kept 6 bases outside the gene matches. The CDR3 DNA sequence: TGTGCCAGCAGTTACAGGGGGCAGTTACCCTACGAGCAGTACTTC. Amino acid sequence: CASSYRGQLPYEQYF.

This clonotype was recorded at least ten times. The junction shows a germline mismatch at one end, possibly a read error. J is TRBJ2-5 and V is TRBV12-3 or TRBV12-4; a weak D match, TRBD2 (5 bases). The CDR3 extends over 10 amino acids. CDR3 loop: CASSSVDLVF. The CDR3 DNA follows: TGTGCCAGCAGTTCCGTGGACTTGGTATTC.